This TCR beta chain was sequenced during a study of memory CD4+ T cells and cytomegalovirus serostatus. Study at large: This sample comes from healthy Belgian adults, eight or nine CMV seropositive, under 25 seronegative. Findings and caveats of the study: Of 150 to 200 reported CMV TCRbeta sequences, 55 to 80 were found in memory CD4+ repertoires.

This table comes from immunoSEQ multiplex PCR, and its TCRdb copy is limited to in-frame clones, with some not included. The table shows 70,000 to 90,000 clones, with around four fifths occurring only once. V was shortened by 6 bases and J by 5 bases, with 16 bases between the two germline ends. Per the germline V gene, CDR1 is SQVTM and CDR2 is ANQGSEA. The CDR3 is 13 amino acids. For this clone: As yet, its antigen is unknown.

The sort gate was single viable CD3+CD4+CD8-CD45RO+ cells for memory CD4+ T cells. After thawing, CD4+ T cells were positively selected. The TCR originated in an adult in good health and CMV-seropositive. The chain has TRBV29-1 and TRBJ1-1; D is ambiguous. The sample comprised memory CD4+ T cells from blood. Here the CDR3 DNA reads TGCAGCGTCACGGTAGGGCACCGAACTGAAGCTTTCTTT. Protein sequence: CSVTVGHRTEAFF.